This TCR beta chain was found in a study of T cells after yellow fever vaccination. Each CDR3 protein gets one entry after TCRdb re-called the 5' RACE reads with MiXCR. The sample yields a few hundred thousand distinct CDR3 sequences, about 7.8% seen once. Notes on the study in general: There was a small share of clonotypes that showed up in both the CD4 and CD8 compartments.

The CDR3 runs 18 residues. Germline loops: CDR1 SGHAT, CDR2 FQDESV (reference sequence). The ends were cut back, 4 bases at V and 0 bases at J, with 16 bases in the middle. This clonotype was observed a handful of times. Its antigen is still unknown. This TCR was recovered from a young man who received the YFV17D yellow fever vaccine. Sequencing used PBMCs, obtained approximately 47 days after the first yellow fever vaccination. J is TRBJ1-6 and V is TRBV11-1; unclear D gene. The CDR3 region is CASSYMLTASSYNSPLHF. In DNA, the CDR3 is TGTGCCAGCAGCTACATGTTGACCGCGAGCTCCTATAATTCACCCCTCCACTTT.